Presented here are 28 T cell receptor beta chains from one specimen sequenced in a study of CD8+ T cells in alopecia areata. Treatment in this sample: oral pan-JAK inhibitor, 5-10 mg twice daily. TCR sequencing used cDNA made by reverse transcription of extracted RNA. This table comes from immunoSEQ multiplex PCR, and its TCRdb copy is limited to in-frame clones, with some not included. The sample shows under 200,000 clones, roughly 65% of them seen only once. Sequenced here: CD4+ T cells sorted from blood, sampled at week 4, from a patient treated with tofacitinib. The receptors were sampled from a human donor with alopecia areata.

The chain has TRBV7-3 and TRBJ2-7; 9 nucleotides line up with TRBD1. Trimming at V came to 5 bases and at J to 6 bases, leaving 11 bases not matched to a gene. Germline loops: CDR1 SGHTA, CDR2 FQGTGA. The CDR3 length is 15 residues. CDR3 coding DNA: TGTGCCAGCAGCAAAACCGGGACAGGGAGTTTCGAGCAGTACTTC. Protein: CASSKTGTGSFEQYF.

The chain recombines TRBV6-5 with TRBJ1-4, with unresolved D. Germline V gives CDR1 MNHEY, CDR2 SVGAGI. This CDR3 is 14 amino acids long. Trimming took 6 bases from V and 4 from J, leaving 12 bases between them. The CDR3 DNA reads TGTGCCAGCAGCCTCGGACGGCTTAATGAAAAACTGTTTTTT. It yields the protein CASSLGRLNEKLFF.

The CDR3 loop reads CASRDTGELFF. For the CDR3, the DNA is TGTGCCAGCAGGGACACCGGGGAGCTGTTTTTT. The chain joins TRBV2 to TRBJ2-2; D not resolved. CDR3 length equals 11 residues. Per germline, CDR1 SNHLY and CDR2 FYNNEI. The V end lost 6 bases, the J end lost 3 bases, and 2 bases lay between the germline ends.

This chain uses TRBV9 with TRBJ2-2, with a tentative D call TRBD2 (7 bases). V was trimmed by 0 bases and J by 2 bases, leaving 14 bases between them. CDR3 length: 17 residues. Germline assignment: CDR1 SGDLS and CDR2 YYNGEE. Here the CDR3 DNA reads TGTGCCAGCAGCGTAGGCGCCGGGGGGCGCAACACCGGGGAGCTGTTTTTT. Translation gives CASSVGAGGRNTGELFF.

The J gene is TRBJ2-7, the V gene TRBV10-3; 9 bases map to TRBD1. V dropped 1 base and J dropped 2; count of bases not matched to a gene: 9. This CDR3 is built from 17 residues. Per the germline V gene, CDR1 is ENHRY and CDR2 is SYGVKD. CDR3: CAISEYAAGTGPYEQYF. The DNA for the CDR3 is TGTGCCATCAGTGAGTACGCTGCCGGGACAGGGCCCTACGAGCAGTACTTC.

This chain connects TRBV30 to TRBJ2-2; maybe TRBD2 (6 bases). Trimming left V 3 bases short and J 5 bases short, with 13 bases between. There are 14 residues in the CDR3. From germline, CDR1 is GTSNPN and CDR2 SVGIG (reference sequence). The CDR3 sequence is CAWRIRGRTGELFF. DNA for the CDR3: TGTGCCTGGAGAATTCGGGGGAGAACCGGGGAGCTGTTTTTT.

The CDR3 bases are TGTGCCAGCAGCGACGGAGGTGAAGCTTTCTTT. Its translation is CASSDGGEAFF. The chain uses TRBV7-3 and TRBJ1-1, with unresolved D. Trimming left V 5 bases short and J 7 bases short, with 8 bases between. CDR1 is SGHTA and CDR2 is FQGTGA in the germline V gene. The CDR3 has 11 amino acids.

This clone was recorded only once. The chain carries TRBV30 and TRBJ2-5; D uncertain. The CDR3 covers 15 residues. Trimming pared 1 base from V and 0 bases from J, leaving 12 bases between. Germline CDR1 and CDR2: GTSNPN and SVGIG (reference sequence). CDR3 coding DNA: TGTGCCTGGAGTGGAACTTTGCGGCACCAAGAGACCCAGTACTTC. It specifies CAWSGTLRHQETQYF.

To note about this clone: One end of the junction fails to match germline, which may point to a read error. V is TRBV5-8 and J is TRBJ1-5; D gene ambiguous. The CDR3 extends over 12 amino acids. In germline, CDR1 is SGHTS, CDR2 YDEGEE. The CDR3 DNA sequence: TGCGCCAGCAGCCCCGACCCGCAGCCCCAGCATTTT. Its translation is CASSPDPQPQHF.

This clone was counted between two and nine times. The J gene is TRBJ2-2, the V gene TRBV19, with D perhaps matching TRBD1 (5 bases). This CDR3 has 14 amino acids. V was cut by 1 base and J by 6 bases, with 9 bases left in between. Germline CDR1 is LNHDA and CDR2 is SQIVND (reference sequence). CDR3 sequence: CASSIAQGAGELFF. CDR3 DNA: TGTGCCAGTAGTATAGCGCAGGGTGCCGGGGAGCTGTTTTTT.

The chain carries TRBV14 and TRBJ2-1; 9 nucleotides match TRBD1. Germline V gives CDR1 SGHDN, CDR2 FVKESK. The V and J ends lost 4 bases and 3 bases, in that order; junction bases with no gene match: 7. The CDR3 extends over 16 amino acids. CDR3 coding DNA: TGTGCCAGCAGCCGCTATGGACAGGGGAACTACAATGAGCAGTTCTTC. Its protein is CASSRYGQGNYNEQFF.

The chain carries TRBV29-1 and TRBJ2-7; a possible D gene is TRBD1 (5 bases). Deletions cut 5 bases from V and 6 bases from J, with 14 bases between. Germline CDR1 and CDR2: SQVTM and ANQGSEA. There are 12 residues in the CDR3. CDR3 coding DNA: TGCAGCGTTCGCAGGGAACGAGGCGAGCAGTACTTC. The encoded protein is CSVRRERGEQYF.

Only a few counts were recorded for this clone. The CDR3 nucleotides read TGTGCCAGCAGTTACCCCTCCTCTGGGGCCAACGTCCTGACTTTC. Translation: CASSYPSSGANVLTF. The chain employs TRBV6-5 and TRBJ2-6; no definite D call. The CDR3 is made up of 15 amino acids. The germline CDR1 and CDR2 sequences are MNHEY and SVGAGI. Trimming left V 2 bases short and J 0 bases short, with 5 bases between.

This chain joins TRBV29-1 and TRBJ2-5; the D call may be TRBD1 or TRBD2 (6 bases each). The CDR3 spans 12 residues. Trimming cost V 3 bases and J 4 bases, with 9 bases left between them. Germline lookup yields CDR1 SQVTM and CDR2 ANQGSEA. The DNA for the CDR3 is TGCAGCGTTGAGTCGGGGGCAGAGACCCAGTACTTC. It codes for CSVESGAETQYF.

This chain joins TRBV29-1 and TRBJ2-3; the D gene is possibly TRBD2 (6 bases). Germline CDR1 SQVTM, CDR2 ANQGSEA. V gave up 8 bases and J gave up 2 bases, with 14 bases separating them. The CDR3 is made up of 13 amino acids. Here the CDR3 reads CSLPGLNTDTQYF. The CDR3 DNA reads TGCAGCTTACCGGGACTCAACACAGATACGCAGTATTTT.

This chain uses TRBV30 with TRBJ2-3, with D possibly TRBD2 on 6 matching bases. The CDR3 is 12 amino acids. Germline V gene data show CDR1 as GTSNPN and CDR2 as SVGIG (reference sequence). Trimming removed 2 bases at V and 6 bases at J, with 9 bases between. In DNA form, the CDR3 reads TGTGCCTGGAGTAACAGCGGGGATACGCAGTATTTT. Translated: CAWSNSGDTQYF.

The sample holds a few counts of this clone. V and J are TRBV10-3 and TRBJ2-2; 7 bases are shared with TRBD2. CDR3 length: 17 amino acids. With 2 bases clipped from V and 0 bases from J, the junction kept 6 bases outside the gene matches. Per germline, CDR1 ENHRY and CDR2 SYGVKD. The CDR3 protein is CAISEVRAGSNTGELFF. The CDR3 region has the DNA TGTGCCATCAGTGAGGTCCGAGCGGGGTCGAACACCGGGGAGCTGTTTTTT.

This chain uses TRBV30 with TRBJ1-4; no reliable D call. The CDR3 is 16 residues long. Trimming removed 0 bases from V and 3 bases from J, with 14 bases in between. Germline V gives CDR1 GTSNPN, CDR2 SVGIG (reference sequence). CDR3 sequence: CAWSVDGWQANEKLFF. DNA for the CDR3: TGTGCCTGGAGTGTAGATGGGTGGCAGGCTAATGAAAAACTGTTTTTT.

The V gene is TRBV27, the J gene TRBJ1-5; 10 positions match TRBD1. The CDR3 contains 15 residues. Trimming cost V 5 bases and J 4 bases; bases outside gene matches: 5. Germline CDR1 and CDR2: MNHEY and SMNVEV (reference sequence). The CDR3 DNA reads TGTGCCAGCAGTCCCCGGGACAGGGGTAATCAGCCCCAGCATTTT. As protein: CASSPRDRGNQPQHF.

The chain joins TRBV29-1 to TRBJ2-3; the D is unclear. Trimming took 4 bases from V and 1 from J, leaving 12 bases between them. This CDR3 is 14 amino acids long. From germline, CDR1 is SQVTM and CDR2 ANQGSEA. CDR3 sequence: CSVGRGVGTDTQYF. The CDR3 coding sequence is TGCAGCGTTGGCCGCGGAGTGGGCACAGATACGCAGTATTTT.

In DNA form, the CDR3 reads TGTGCCTGGAACCGGGGTTTCCTACAGCCCCAGCATTTT. Amino acid sequence: CAWNRGFLQPQHF. The chain employs TRBV30 and TRBJ1-5; the D is unclear. Trimming shortened V by 4 bases and J by 7 bases, and 14 bases separated the two germline ends. CDR1 is GTSNPN and CDR2 is SVGIG in the germline V gene (reference sequence). CDR3 length equals 13 residues.

The chain combines TRBV4-3 with TRBJ2-4; 11 nucleotides align to TRBD2. The CDR3 has 17 residues. The germline gives CDR1 LGHNA, CDR2 YSLEER. The trim removed 0 bases at V and 7 bases at J, leaving 8 bases unmatched. The CDR3 nucleotides read TGCGCCAGCAGCCAAGAGGTAGCGGGGGGGCGAATGAACATTCAGTACTTC. Amino acids: CASSQEVAGGRMNIQYF.

The rearrangement joins TRBV5-4 to TRBJ2-1; D may match TRBD1 or TRBD2 (5 bases each). V dropped 4 bases and J dropped 5 bases, with 13 bases sitting between them. CDR1 and CDR2 (germline): SGHNT, YYREEE (reference sequence). This CDR3 contains 14 residues. This chain's CDR3 is CASSLKGRNNEQFF. Here the CDR3 DNA reads TGTGCCAGCAGCCTAAAGGGACGAAACAATGAGCAGTTCTTC.

This clone appeared a single time. This sequence joins TRBV5-1 and TRBJ2-2; tentatively, D is TRBD2 (6 bases). Germline V gives CDR1 SGHRS, CDR2 YFSETQ. The CDR3 loop spans 14 amino acids. Trimming shortened V by 4 bases and J by 5 bases, and 12 bases separated the two germline ends. The CDR3 protein is CASSPSSVTGELFF. Written as DNA, the CDR3 is TGCGCCAGCAGCCCGTCTAGCGTTACCGGGGAGCTGTTTTTT.

This clone was seen a few times. The chain has TRBV7-2 and TRBJ1-2; possible D gene TRBD1, 5 bases. The CDR3 contains 15 residues. Trimming took off 0 bases at V and 5 bases at J, with 13 bases between the two ends. Germline CDR1 and CDR2: SGHTA and FQGNSA. CDR3 protein: CASSLAHPGRYGYTF. For the CDR3, the DNA is TGTGCCAGCAGCTTAGCGCACCCGGGGCGGTATGGCTACACCTTC.

This CDR3 reads CAWSVGGGRQPQHF. The CDR3 DNA is TGTGCCTGGAGTGTAGGGGGGGGCCGGCAGCCCCAGCATTTT. This rearrangement joins TRBV30 to TRBJ1-5, with a possible D match to TRBD1 (6 bases). Germline assignment: CDR1 GTSNPN and CDR2 SVGIG (reference sequence). V was cut by 0 bases and J by 7 bases, with 13 bases left in between. This CDR3 is built from 14 residues.

With respect to this clone: Other DNA sequences in this sample translate to the same CDR3. The V call is TRBV5-1, the J call TRBJ2-5, with D unresolved. Germline values: CDR1 SGHRS, CDR2 YFSETQ. The CDR3 consists of 12 residues. The V end lost 0 bases, the J end lost 2 bases, and 2 bases lay between the germline ends. This CDR3 is CASSLDQETQYF. The CDR3 DNA reads as TGCGCCAGCAGCTTGGATCAAGAGACCCAGTACTTC. The full variable domain, in which reference TRBV5-1 and TRBJ2-5 provide the parts outside the CDR3, is KAGVTQTPRYLIKTRGQQVTLSCSPISGHRSVSWYQQTPGQGLQFLFEYFSETQRNKGNFPGRFSGRQFSNSRSEMNVSTLELGDSALYLCASSLDQETQYFGPGTRLLVL.

The count of this clone is one. The CDR3 reads CASSKPPPAFNQPQHF. CDR3 in DNA: TGTGCCAGTAGTAAGCCCCCTCCGGCTTTCAATCAGCCCCAGCATTTT. The chain uses TRBV19 and TRBJ1-5; no clear D gene. CDR1 is LNHDA, CDR2 SQIVND, per germline (reference sequence). V was clipped by 4 bases and J by 3 bases, with 16 bases between them. There are 16 residues in the CDR3.